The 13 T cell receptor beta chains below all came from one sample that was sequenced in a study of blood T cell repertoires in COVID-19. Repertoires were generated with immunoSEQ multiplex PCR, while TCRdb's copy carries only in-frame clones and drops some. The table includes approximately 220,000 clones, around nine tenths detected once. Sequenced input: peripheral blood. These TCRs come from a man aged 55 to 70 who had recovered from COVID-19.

The CDR3 nucleotides read TGTGCCAGCAGCGAAGGACAAAGCAACACCATATATTTT. It codes for CASSEGQSNTIYF. This sequence joins TRBV9 and TRBJ1-3; D possibly corresponds to TRBD1 (5 bases). The germline CDR1 and CDR2 sequences are SGDLS and YYNGEE. The CDR3 contains 13 residues. Trimming stripped 3 bases from V and 7 bases from J, with 11 bases between.

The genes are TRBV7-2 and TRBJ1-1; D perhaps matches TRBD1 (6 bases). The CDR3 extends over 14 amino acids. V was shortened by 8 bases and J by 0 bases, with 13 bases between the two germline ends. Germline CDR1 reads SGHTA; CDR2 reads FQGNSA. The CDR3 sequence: CASGLGQLNTEAFF. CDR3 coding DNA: TGTGCCAGCGGACTAGGACAGTTGAACACTGAAGCTTTCTTT.

The CDR3 bases are TGTGCCAGCAGCTCTAGCTCCTACGAGCAGTACTTC. Translating it yields CASSSSSYEQYF. The gene calls are TRBV7-3 and TRBJ2-7; no firm D call. Germline V gene data show CDR1 as SGHTA and CDR2 as FQGTGA. The CDR3 totals 12 residues. The germline V and J ends were trimmed by 4 bases and 0 bases, with 4 bases remaining between them.

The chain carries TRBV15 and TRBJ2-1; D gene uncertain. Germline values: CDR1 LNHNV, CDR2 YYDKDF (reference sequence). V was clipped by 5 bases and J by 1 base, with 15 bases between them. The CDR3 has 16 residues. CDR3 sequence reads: CATSGYTASSYNEQFF. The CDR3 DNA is TGTGCCACCAGCGGATACACTGCTAGTTCCTACAATGAGCAGTTCTTC. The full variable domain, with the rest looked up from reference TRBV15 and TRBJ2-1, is DAMVIQNPRYQVTQFGKPVTLSCSQTLNHNVMYWYQQKSSQAPKLLFHYYDKDFNNEADTPDNFQSRRPNTSFCFLDIRSPGLGDTAMYLCATSGYTASSYNEQFFGPGTRLTVL.

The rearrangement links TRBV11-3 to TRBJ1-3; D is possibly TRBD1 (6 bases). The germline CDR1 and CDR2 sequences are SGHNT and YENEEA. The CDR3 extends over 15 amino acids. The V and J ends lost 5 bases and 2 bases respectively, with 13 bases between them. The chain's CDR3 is CASSRGRGAGNTIYF. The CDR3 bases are TGTGCCAGCAGCCGGGGCAGGGGAGCTGGAAACACCATATATTTT.

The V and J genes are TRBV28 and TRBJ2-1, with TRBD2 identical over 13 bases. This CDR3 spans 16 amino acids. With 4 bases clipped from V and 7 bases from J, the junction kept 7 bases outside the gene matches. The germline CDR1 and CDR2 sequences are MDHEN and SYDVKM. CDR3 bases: TGTGCCAGCAGTTCCGCACTAGCGGGAGGGCCGAATGAGCAGTTCTTC. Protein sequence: CASSSALAGGPNEQFF.

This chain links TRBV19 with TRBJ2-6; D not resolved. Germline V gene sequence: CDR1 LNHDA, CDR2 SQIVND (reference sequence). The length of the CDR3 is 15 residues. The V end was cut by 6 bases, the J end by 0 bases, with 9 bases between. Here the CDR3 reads CASSHTSSGANVLTF. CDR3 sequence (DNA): TGTGCCAGTAGCCATACAAGCTCTGGGGCCAACGTCCTGACTTTC.

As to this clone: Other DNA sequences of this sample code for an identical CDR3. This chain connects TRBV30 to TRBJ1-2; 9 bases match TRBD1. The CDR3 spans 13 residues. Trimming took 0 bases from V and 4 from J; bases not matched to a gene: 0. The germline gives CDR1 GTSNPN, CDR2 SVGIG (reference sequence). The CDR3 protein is CAWSVQGAYGYTF. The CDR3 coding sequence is TGTGCCTGGAGTGTACAGGGGGCCTATGGCTACACCTTC.

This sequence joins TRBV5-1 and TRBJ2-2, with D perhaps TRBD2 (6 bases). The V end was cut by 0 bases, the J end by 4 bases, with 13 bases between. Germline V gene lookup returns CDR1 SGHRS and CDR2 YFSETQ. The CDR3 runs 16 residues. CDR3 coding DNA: TGCGCCAGCAGCTTGGGCTGGACTACCCCCACCGGGGAGCTGTTTTTT. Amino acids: CASSLGWTTPTGELFF.

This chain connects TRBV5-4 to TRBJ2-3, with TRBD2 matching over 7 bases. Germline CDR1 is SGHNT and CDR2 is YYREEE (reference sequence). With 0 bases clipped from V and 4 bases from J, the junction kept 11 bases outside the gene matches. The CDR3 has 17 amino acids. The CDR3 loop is CASSLAVSSGQSDTQYF. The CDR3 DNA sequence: TGTGCCAGCAGCTTGGCCGTTAGTAGCGGGCAATCAGATACGCAGTATTTT. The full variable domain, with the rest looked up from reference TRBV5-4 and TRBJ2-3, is ETGVTQSPTHLIKTRGQQVTLRCSSQSGHNTVSWYQQALGQGPQFIFQYYREEENGRGNFPPRFSGLQFPNYSSELNVNALELDDSALYLCASSLAVSSGQSDTQYFGPGTRLTVL.

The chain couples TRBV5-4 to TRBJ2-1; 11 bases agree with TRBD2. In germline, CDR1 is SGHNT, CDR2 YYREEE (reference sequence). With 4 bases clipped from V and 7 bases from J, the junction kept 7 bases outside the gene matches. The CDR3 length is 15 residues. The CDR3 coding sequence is TGTGCCAGCAGCACCACTAGCGGGAGTGGTAATGAGCAGTTCTTC. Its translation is CASSTTSGSGNEQFF.

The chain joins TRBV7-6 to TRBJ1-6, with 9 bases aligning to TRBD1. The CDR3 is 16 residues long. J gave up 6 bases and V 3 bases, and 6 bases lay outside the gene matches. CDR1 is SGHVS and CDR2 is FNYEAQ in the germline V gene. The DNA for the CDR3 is TGTGCCAGCAGCTTTGGGGGGACAGGGTCTAATTCACCCCTCCACTTT. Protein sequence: CASSFGGTGSNSPLHF.

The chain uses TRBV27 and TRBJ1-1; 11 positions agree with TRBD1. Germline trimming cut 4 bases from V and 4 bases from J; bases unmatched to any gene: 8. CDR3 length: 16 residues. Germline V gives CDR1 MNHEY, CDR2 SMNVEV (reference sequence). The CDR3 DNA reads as TGTGCCAGCAGTTGGGGGACAGGGGGAATTGTCACTGAAGCTTTCTTT. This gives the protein CASSWGTGGIVTEAFF.